One and the same sample provided the 24 T cell receptor beta chains below, sequenced in a study of T cell clonality in common variable immunodeficiency. Using immunoSEQ multiplex PCR, the repertoire was profiled, and TCRdb retains in-frame clones only, with some absent. Recorded here are about 40,000 clones, none singletons. The sample consisted of peripheral blood mononuclear cells. All receptors come from a person between 18 and 75 years old in good health.

This clone was seen a handful of times. Read coverage stops 3 residues before the CDR3 terminus; the germline J gene supplies the remainder. V and J are TRBV7-8 and TRBJ2-3, with D possibly matching TRBD1 (6 bases). This CDR3 is 17 amino acids long. Germline V gene sequence: CDR1 SGHVS, CDR2 FQNEAQ. CDR3 region: CASSLSQGSRTGETQYF. CDR3 bases read: TGTGCCAGCAGCCTTTCACAGGGATCCCGTACTGGGGAGACG.

This clone appeared many times. Read coverage stops 3 residues before the CDR3 terminus; the germline J gene supplies the remainder. J is TRBJ2-3 and V is TRBV19; no clear D. CDR1 LNHDA and CDR2 SQIVND come from the germline V gene (reference sequence). The CDR3 totals 15 residues. V was cut by 8 bases and J by 2 bases, with 17 bases left in between. CDR3 sequence reads: CASGNGFPVTDTQYF. The CDR3 bases that were read are TGTGCCAGTGGCAACGGGTTTCCTGTCACAGATACG.

This clone has ten or more counts. CDR3 amino acids: CASSLVSRVGTDTQYF. The sequenced part of the CDR3 DNA is TGTGCCAGCAGCTTAGTTAGTCGGGTTGGCACAGATACG. The J gene is TRBJ2-3, the V gene TRBV7-8; D is ambiguous. The CDR3 is cut off 3 residues early in the read; its end comes from the germline J gene. The CDR3 is 16 residues long. Trimming took 1 base from V and 1 from J, leaving 12 bases between them. Germline V gene sequence: CDR1 SGHVS, CDR2 FQNEAQ.

The sample holds many counts of this clone. The CDR3 extends 3 residues past the end of the read, so its final part is completed from the germline J gene. This rearrangement joins TRBV10-1 to TRBJ1-4; D gene uncertain. V was trimmed by 10 bases and J by 7 bases, leaving 16 bases between them. CDR1 WNHNN and CDR2 SYGVQD come from the germline V gene (reference sequence). The CDR3 sequence is 13 residues long. This CDR3 reads CAIARFCIEKLFF. CDR3 DNA (partial): TGCGCCATTGCGCGTTTTTGTATTGAAAAA.

As to this clone: The read is 3 residues too short to cover the CDR3 end, so that end is filled in from the germline J gene. V usage is TRBV6-7 and J usage is TRBJ2-4, with 10 nucleotides matching TRBD1. TRBV6-7 is an ORF; its function is uncertain. The CDR3 spans 14 residues. CDR3 DNA, as far as it was read: TGTGCCAGCAGTCCCCGGGACAGGGGCGATGGT. Translation gives CASSPRDRGDG. The entire CDR3 protein reads CASSPRDRGDGQYF.

At least ten counts were recorded for this clone. The read comes to an end 3 residues before the CDR3 does, leaving the germline J gene to fill in the end. The chain couples TRBV20-1 to TRBJ2-1; TRBD2 might be the D (6 bases). V was trimmed by 1 base and J by 9 bases, leaving 10 bases between them. CDR3 length: 12 amino acids. CDR1 is DFQATT and CDR2 is SNEGSKA in the germline V gene (reference sequence). CDR3 region: CSARGLASEQFF. CDR3 DNA (partial): TGCAGTGCTAGAGGGCTAGCGTCTGAG.

As for this clone: The CDR3 is cut off 3 residues early in the read; its end comes from the germline J gene. The chain joins TRBV19 to TRBJ1-4; 9 nucleotides align to TRBD1. Looked up from germline, CDR1 is LNHDA and CDR2 is SQIVND (reference sequence). This CDR3 contains 16 residues. Incomplete CDR3 DNA: TGTGCCAGTAGGGGACAGGGAATAACTGGGGCCAACGTA. The encoded protein is CASRGQGITGANV. The complete CDR3 sequence is CASRGQGITGANVLFF. The full variable domain, with the rest looked up from reference TRBV19 and TRBJ1-4, is DGGITQSPKYLFRKEGQNVTLSCEQNLNHDAMYWYRQDPGQGLRLIYYSQIVNDFQKGDIAEGYSVSREKKESFPLTVTSAQKNPTAFYLCASRGQGITGANVLFFGSGTQLSVL.

This clone was observed many times. The read terminates 3 residues ahead of where the CDR3 ends, so the germline J gene completes it. The chain has TRBV7-8 and TRBJ2-1, with 11 bases identical to TRBD2. There are 16 residues in the CDR3. The V gene's germline CDR1 is SGHVS and CDR2 FQNEAQ. Germline trimming cut 2 bases from V and 8 bases from J; bases unmatched to any gene: 8. CDR3 DNA (partial): TGTGCCAGCAGCTTATCAACTAGCGGGAGTATGGATGAG. It is translated as CASSLSTSGSMDE. The whole CDR3 reads CASSLSTSGSMDEQFF.

This clone has at least ten counts. The read halts 3 residues ahead of the CDR3 end, with the missing end drawn from the germline J gene. The V and J genes are TRBV5-5 and TRBJ2-2; 7 bases map to TRBD2. CDR1 SGHKS and CDR2 YYEKEE come from the germline V gene (reference sequence). V lost 5 bases to trimming and J lost 6 bases; unmatched junction nucleotides: 10. The CDR3 extends over 15 amino acids. The sequenced part of the CDR3 DNA is TGTGCCAGCAGACCAGGGACTATGCGGGCCGGGGAG. The encoded protein is CASRPGTMRAGE. The CDR3 reads in full as CASRPGTMRAGELFF.

The sample holds many counts of this clone. With the read ending 3 residues before the CDR3 end, the germline J gene is used to fill in that end. The V gene is TRBV5-1, the J gene TRBJ2-6, with D perhaps given as TRBD1 or TRBD2 (5 bases each). Trimming left V 3 bases short and J 0 bases short, with 10 bases between. The CDR3 sequence is 16 residues long. Germline CDR1 reads SGHRS; CDR2 reads YFSETQ. The CDR3 is CASSWSGSSGANVLTF. The sequenced CDR3 bases are TGCGCCAGCAGCTGGTCAGGGAGCTCTGGGGCCAACGTC. Supplemented by reference TRBV5-1 and TRBJ2-6, the full variable domain reads KAGVTQTPRYLIKTRGQQVTLSCSPISGHRSVSWYQQTPGQGLQFLFEYFSETQRNKGNFPGRFSGRQFSNSRSEMNVSTLELGDSALYLCASSWSGSSGANVLTFGAGSRLTVL.

This clone was seen repeatedly, ten times or more. The CDR3 goes on 3 residues after the read ends, and that part is filled in from the germline J gene. The J gene is TRBJ1-3, the V gene TRBV20-1, with 8 bases aligning to TRBD1. V was clipped by 7 bases and J by 4 bases; unmatched bases: 6. In germline, CDR1 is DFQATT, CDR2 SNEGSKA (reference sequence). CDR3 size: 13 residues. CDR3 bases read: TGCAGTGGCTCGACAGGGGCAGGAAACACC. Amino acids: CSGSTGAGNT. The complete CDR3 reads CSGSTGAGNTIYF.

There are many counts of this clone. Read sequence stops 3 residues before the CDR3 end, and the germline J gene provides the missing end. The chain couples TRBV5-1 to TRBJ2-5; 8 bases fit TRBD2. The CDR3 spans 18 residues. The J segment lost 2 bases and the V segment lost 0 bases, leaving 12 bases of the junction unmatched. Germline V CDR1 and CDR2: SGHRS, YFSETQ. The CDR3 region is CASSLATSGGTLQETQYF. Partial CDR3 DNA: TGCGCCAGCAGCTTGGCCACTAGCGGAGGGACCCTACAAGAGACC. Full variable domain (remainder filled in from reference TRBV5-1 and TRBJ2-5): KAGVTQTPRYLIKTRGQQVTLSCSPISGHRSVSWYQQTPGQGLQFLFEYFSETQRNKGNFPGRFSGRQFSNSRSEMNVSTLELGDSALYLCASSLATSGGTLQETQYFGPGTRLLVL.

This clone was recorded at least ten times. The sequence runs out 3 residues before the end of the CDR3; the remainder is reconstructed from the germline J gene. This chain joins TRBV5-1 and TRBJ1-5; TRBD1 is a possible D gene (6 bases). Trimming stripped 7 bases from V and 4 bases from J, with 21 bases between. CDR3 length equals 16 residues. CDR1 and CDR2 (germline): SGHRS, YFSETQ. The CDR3 spells CASSANLGHYNQPQHF. CDR3 DNA, as far as it was read: TGCGCCAGCTCGGCCAACCTGGGACACTATAATCAGCCC.

Remarks on this clone: The read finishes 3 residues shy of the CDR3 end, and the germline J gene is used to complete it. The chain links TRBV6-2 or TRBV6-3 to TRBJ2-4, with a possible D match to TRBD1 (6 bases). This CDR3 spans 14 amino acids. The germline V gene has CDR1 MNHEY and CDR2 SVGEGT. CDR3 protein: CASSDQGRSYGQYF. CDR3 DNA (partial): TGTGCCAGCTCGGACCAGGGGCGGAGCTATGGT.

This clone was recorded at least ten times. The read ends 3 residues shy of where the CDR3 ends; the end is completed using the germline J gene. The chain is built from TRBV2 and TRBJ2-4; TRBD2 aligns across 9 bases. The CDR3 is 13 residues long. Germline CDR1 reads SNHLY; CDR2 reads FYNNEI. The CDR3 reads CANRPGLASPQYF. CDR3 DNA, as far as it was read: TGTGCCAACCGACCGGGACTAGCATCCCCT.

This clone appeared a few times. The CDR3 extends 3 residues past the end of the read, so its final part is completed from the germline J gene. This chain links TRBV5-1 with TRBJ2-5, with D perhaps TRBD1 (5 bases). The CDR3 runs 13 residues. V was clipped by 4 bases and J by 5 bases, with 12 bases between them. CDR1 and CDR2 (germline): SGHRS, YFSETQ. The CDR3 sequence is CASSAQGVETQYF. CDR3 DNA (partial): TGCGCCAGCAGCGCGCAGGGTGTGGAGACC.

This clone was detected only a few times. With the read ending 3 residues before the CDR3 end, the germline J gene is used to fill in that end. The chain uses TRBV6-1 and TRBJ2-3, with TRBD1 matching 12 bases. Germline CDR1 and CDR2: MNHNS and SASEGT. The CDR3 sequence is 17 residues long. With V trimmed by 1 base and J by 6 bases, 8 bases remained unmatched. Partial CDR3 DNA: TGTGCCAGCAGTGAAGGACTGGGGACAGGGGGCGCGGATACG. It codes for CASSEGLGTGGADT. The entire CDR3 protein reads CASSEGLGTGGADTQYF.

This clone has more than one count but fewer than ten. The read falls 3 residues short of the CDR3 end, and the missing part is taken from the germline J gene. V is TRBV18 and J is TRBJ1-2; D is undetermined. CDR3 length: 14 amino acids. Germline V gene lookup returns CDR1 KGHSH and CDR2 LQKENI. V was cut by 0 bases and J by 0 bases, with 5 bases left in between. The covered CDR3 bases are TGTGCCAGCTCACCACCGTCGGCTAACTATGGC. Its protein is CASSPPSANYG. The entire CDR3 protein reads CASSPPSANYGYTF.

There are many counts of this clone. The read ends 3 residues shy of where the CDR3 ends; the end is completed using the germline J gene. V usage is TRBV2 and J usage is TRBJ1-2; D not certain. The germline V and J ends were trimmed by 2 bases and 4 bases, with 11 bases remaining between them. Looked up from germline, CDR1 is SNHLY and CDR2 is FYNNEI. This CDR3 is built from 14 residues. The covered CDR3 bases are TGTGCCAGCAGTGAAAGGACTGCCTCCTATGGC. This codes for CASSERTASYG. The full CDR3 sequence reads CASSERTASYGYTF. The full variable domain, in which reference TRBV2 and TRBJ1-2 provide the parts outside the CDR3, is EPEVTQTPSHQVTQMGQEVILRCVPISNHLYFYWYRQILGQKVEFLVSFYNNEISEKSEIFDDQFSVERPDGSNFTLKIRSTKLEDSAMYFCASSERTASYGYTFGSGTRLTVV.

A remark on this clone: From the germline J gene comes the end of the CDR3, since the read stops 3 residues before it. V is TRBV5-1 and J is TRBJ2-7, with a possible D match to TRBD2 (5 bases). Germline loops: CDR1 SGHRS, CDR2 YFSETQ. Trimming pared 3 bases from V and 5 bases from J, leaving 15 bases between. The CDR3 has 14 amino acids. The sequenced CDR3 bases are TGCGCCAGCAGCTATTACGGGGTTATTGACGAG. This codes for CASSYYGVIDE. The entire CDR3 is CASSYYGVIDEQYF.

This clone turned up a few times. The read ends 3 residues before the CDR3 terminus; that terminus is restored from the germline J gene. V is TRBV29-1 and J is TRBJ1-3; TRBD1 aligns across 11 bases. Germline V gene lookup returns CDR1 SQVTM and CDR2 ANQGSEA. Trimming took 4 bases from V and 2 from J; bases not matched to a gene: 1. This CDR3 contains 14 residues. The sequenced part of the CDR3 DNA is TGCAGCGTTGTGGGACAGGGGGCTGGAAACACC. This sequence encodes CSVVGQGAGNT. From start to end, the CDR3 is CSVVGQGAGNTIYF.

This clone was counted ten times or more. The CDR3 goes on 3 residues after the read ends, and that part is filled in from the germline J gene. The chain recombines TRBV20-1 with TRBJ1-1, with D maybe TRBD1 (5 bases). The V gene's germline CDR1 is DFQATT and CDR2 SNEGSKA (reference sequence). This CDR3 comprises 12 residues. The part of the CDR3 DNA that was read is TGCAGTGCTAGAAGTTTGTCAGGGGAA. Protein product: CSARSLSGE. The entire CDR3 sequence reads CSARSLSGEAFF.

This clone was counted many times. The CDR3 sequence is CASSQIQTGANTGELFF. The sequenced part of the CDR3 DNA is TGTGCCAGCAGCCAAATACAGACAGGCGCGAACACCGGGGAG. This sequence joins TRBV4-2 and TRBJ2-2, with a possible D match to TRBD1 (6 bases). The read stops 3 residues short of the end of the CDR3; the missing end is completed from the germline J gene. Germline assignment: CDR1 LGHNA and CDR2 YNFKEQ. The length of the CDR3 is 17 residues. Trimming stripped 2 bases from V and 0 bases from J, with 13 bases between.

This clone was found many times. The read ends 3 residues shy of where the CDR3 ends; the end is completed using the germline J gene. The chain combines TRBV20-1 with TRBJ1-1; 8 bases match TRBD1. The CDR3 length is 13 residues. The V segment lost 6 bases and the J segment 0 bases; nucleotides outside the gene matches: 3. Germline values: CDR1 DFQATT, CDR2 SNEGSKA (reference sequence). The sequenced CDR3 bases are TGCAGTGCCGGACAGGGAGTGAACACTGAA. It codes for CSAGQGVNTE. From start to end, the CDR3 is CSAGQGVNTEAFF.